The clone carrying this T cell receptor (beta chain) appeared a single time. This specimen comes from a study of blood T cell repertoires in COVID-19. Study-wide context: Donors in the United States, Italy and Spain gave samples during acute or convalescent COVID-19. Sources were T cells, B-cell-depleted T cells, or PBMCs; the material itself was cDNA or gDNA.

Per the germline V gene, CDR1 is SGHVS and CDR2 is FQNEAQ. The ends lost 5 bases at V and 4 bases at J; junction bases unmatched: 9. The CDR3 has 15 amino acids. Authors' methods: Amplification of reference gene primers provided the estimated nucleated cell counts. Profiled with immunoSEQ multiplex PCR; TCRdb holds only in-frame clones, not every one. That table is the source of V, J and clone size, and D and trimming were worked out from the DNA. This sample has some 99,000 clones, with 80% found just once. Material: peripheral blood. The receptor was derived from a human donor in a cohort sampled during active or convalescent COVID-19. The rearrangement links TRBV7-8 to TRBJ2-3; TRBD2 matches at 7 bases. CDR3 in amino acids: CASSHRWGRADTQYF. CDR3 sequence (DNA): TGTGCCAGCAGCCACAGGTGGGGGAGGGCAGATACGCAGTATTTT.